A single sample is the source of the 17 T cell receptor beta chains below, sequenced in a study of blood T cell repertoires in COVID-19. The repertoire was sequenced with immunoSEQ multiplex PCR; TCRdb's copy has only in-frame clones and lacks some. The repertoire includes about 270,000 clones, 70% to 90% of them detected once, and 8% to 13% sits in the top ten. Material: peripheral blood. The receptors come from a woman between 65 and 79 years old with acute or convalescent COVID-19.

The rearrangement uses TRBV5-1 and TRBJ2-5; the D gene is possibly TRBD2 (6 bases). The CDR3 runs to 15 residues. CDR1 and CDR2 from the germline V gene are SGHRS and YFSETQ. V was pared by 4 bases and J by 5 bases, with 18 bases between. DNA of the CDR3: TGCGCCAGCAGCCCCTCGGGGGAAAGGAGCGAGACCCAGTACTTC. It encodes CASSPSGERSETQYF. The full variable domain, with the rest looked up from reference TRBV5-1 and TRBJ2-5, is KAGVTQTPRYLIKTRGQQVTLSCSPISGHRSVSWYQQTPGQGLQFLFEYFSETQRNKGNFPGRFSGRQFSNSRSEMNVSTLELGDSALYLCASSPSGERSETQYFGPGTRLLVL.

The chain couples TRBV11-1 to TRBJ2-3; no definite D call. The V and J ends lost 3 bases and 7 bases respectively, with 11 bases between them. CDR3 length equals 13 residues. Germline CDR1 and CDR2: SGHAT and FQDESV (reference sequence). This CDR3 is CASSFPPVHTQYF. For the CDR3, the DNA is TGTGCCAGCAGCTTCCCGCCGGTCCATACGCAGTATTTT.

This sequence joins TRBV18 and TRBJ1-4; a weak D match, TRBD1 (6 bases). This CDR3 has 17 amino acids. V lost 3 bases, J lost 2 bases, and 16 bases lay in between. In germline, CDR1 is KGHSH, CDR2 LQKENI. This chain's CDR3 is CASSPLLGQGTNEKLFF. Written as DNA, the CDR3 is TGTGCCAGCTCACCCCTCCTTGGGCAGGGGACTAATGAAAAACTGTTTTTT.

This clone was seen more than once but under ten times. The CDR3 here is CSVGPTGEGYTF. The CDR3 nucleotides read TGCAGCGTCGGCCCCACAGGGGAGGGCTACACCTTC. V usage is TRBV29-1 and J usage is TRBJ1-2; TRBD1 aligns across 7 bases. In germline, CDR1 is SQVTM, CDR2 ANQGSEA. Unmatched junction bases numbered 9, after V lost 6 bases and J lost 8 bases. This CDR3 contains 12 residues.

The genes are TRBV2 and TRBJ1-2; D ambiguous. From germline, CDR1 is SNHLY and CDR2 FYNNEI. V lost 5 bases, J lost 7 bases, and 17 bases lay in between. CDR3 length equals 14 residues. CDR3 nucleotide sequence: TGTGCCAGCAGTCCACTCGGTGAGGTGAGTGGCTACACCTTC. Translating gives CASSPLGEVSGYTF. Complete variable domain (other parts from reference TRBV2 and TRBJ1-2): EPEVTQTPSHQVTQMGQEVILRCVPISNHLYFYWYRQILGQKVEFLVSFYNNEISEKSEIFDDQFSVERPDGSNFTLKIRSTKLEDSAMYFCASSPLGEVSGYTFGSGTRLTVV.

This clone came up a few times. The chain employs TRBV9 and TRBJ2-1; maybe TRBD2 (6 bases). Germline V gives CDR1 SGDLS, CDR2 YYNGEE. V gave up 7 bases and J gave up 8 bases, with 13 bases separating them. The CDR3 contains 12 residues. The CDR3: CASGGAGDEQFF. DNA for the CDR3: TGTGCCAGCGGGGGAGCGGGTGATGAGCAGTTCTTC.

This rearrangement joins TRBV6-1 to TRBJ2-7; 7 nucleotides agree with TRBD1. The CDR3 extends over 16 amino acids. Germline assignment: CDR1 MNHNS and CDR2 SASEGT. The J segment lost 7 bases and the V segment lost 1 base, leaving 13 bases of the junction unmatched. CDR3: CASSEGLQGPLGEQYF. The CDR3, as DNA: TGTGCCAGCAGTGAAGGTCTACAGGGGCCACTGGGGGAGCAGTACTTC.

V usage is TRBV2 and J usage is TRBJ1-2; a weak D match, TRBD1 (5 bases). Trimming took off 7 bases at V and 4 bases at J, with 13 bases between the two ends. The germline gives CDR1 SNHLY, CDR2 FYNNEI. The CDR3 runs to 13 residues. The CDR3 region is CASITTGGYGYTF. For the CDR3, the DNA is TGTGCCAGCATAACTACGGGGGGCTATGGCTACACCTTC.

The chain employs TRBV29-1 and TRBJ1-1; 7 positions match TRBD1. This CDR3 spans 12 amino acids. The germline V gene has CDR1 SQVTM and CDR2 ANQGSEA. V lost 4 bases to trimming and J lost 3 bases; unmatched junction nucleotides: 2. CDR3 in amino acids: CSVAQGDTEAFF. The CDR3 DNA is TGCAGCGTTGCCCAGGGGGACACTGAAGCTTTCTTT. Full variable domain (missing parts from reference TRBV29-1 and TRBJ1-1): SAVISQKPSRDICQRGTSLTIQCQVDSQVTMMFWYRQQPGQSLTLIATANQGSEATYESGFVIDKFPISRPNLTFSTLTVSNMSPEDSSIYLCSVAQGDTEAFFGQGTRLTVV.

The rearrangement joins TRBV10-1 to TRBJ2-7, with a tentative D call TRBD1 (5 bases). The CDR3 is 15 amino acids. Trimming took off 11 bases at V and 5 bases at J, with 25 bases between the two ends. The germline gives CDR1 WNHNN, CDR2 SYGVQD (reference sequence). In DNA, the CDR3 is TGCGCCGGCGGCAAATTCGCAGGGTCTTCCAACGAGCAGTACTTC. Encoded protein: CAGGKFAGSSNEQYF.

The CDR3 DNA reads TGCGCCAGCAGCCGGCTCCTGAAAATACAGGCTGAAGCTTTCTTT. It codes for CASSRLLKIQAEAFF. This sequence joins TRBV4-1 and TRBJ1-1; tentative D call: TRBD1 (5 bases). Per the germline V gene, CDR1 is MGHRA and CDR2 is YSYEKL. The V and J ends lost 4 bases and 6 bases respectively, with 18 bases between them. This CDR3 is built from 15 residues.

CDR3 nucleotides: TGTGCCACCAGCACCCAGGGGGGCACTGAAGCTTTCTTT. It translates to CATSTQGGTEAFF. The rearrangement uses TRBV15 and TRBJ1-1; 7 bases agree with TRBD1. Germline V CDR1 and CDR2: LNHNV, YYDKDF (reference sequence). The CDR3 extends over 13 amino acids. After removal of 4 bases from V and 4 bases from J, the junction contained 3 bases not matched to a gene. The complete variable domain, with remaining parts taken from reference TRBV15 and TRBJ1-1, reads DAMVIQNPRYQVTQFGKPVTLSCSQTLNHNVMYWYQQKSSQAPKLLFHYYDKDFNNEADTPDNFQSRRPNTSFCFLDIRSPGLGDTAMYLCATSTQGGTEAFFGQGTRLTVV.

The V and J genes are TRBV6-1 and TRBJ1-6, with 11 bases identical to TRBD1. The CDR3 is 16 amino acids. Germline CDR1 MNHNS, CDR2 SASEGT. V gave up 4 bases and J gave up 6 bases; unmatched junction bases: 5. CDR3 sequence (DNA): TGTGCCAGCAGTGGGACAGGGGGCGCGGTTAATTCACCCCTCCACTTT. Translation: CASSGTGGAVNSPLHF.

The V and J genes are TRBV10-3 and TRBJ1-1; D perhaps matches TRBD1 (5 bases). Per germline, CDR1 ENHRY and CDR2 SYGVKD. V was trimmed by 2 bases and J by 1 base, leaving 11 bases between them. The CDR3 totals 15 residues. CDR3 sequence (DNA): TGTGCCATCAGTGAGAAGACAGCCGGGAACACTGAAGCTTTCTTT. Its protein is CAISEKTAGNTEAFF.

The chain is built from TRBV29-1 and TRBJ2-5; 7 positions agree with TRBD1. The CDR3 has 12 residues. The germline CDR1 and CDR2 sequences are SQVTM and ANQGSEA. Losses at the gene ends were 3 bases for V and 4 bases for J; bases not matched to a gene: 2. CDR3 amino acids: CSVDNRGETQYF. DNA for the CDR3: TGCAGCGTTGACAACAGGGGAGAGACCCAGTACTTC. The full variable domain, with the rest looked up from reference TRBV29-1 and TRBJ2-5, is SAVISQKPSRDICQRGTSLTIQCQVDSQVTMMFWYRQQPGQSLTLIATANQGSEATYESGFVIDKFPISRPNLTFSTLTVSNMSPEDSSIYLCSVDNRGETQYFGPGTRLLVL.

This clone showed up just once. The chain carries TRBV11-3 and TRBJ2-1; D is uncertain. The V gene lost 1 base and the J gene lost 4 bases, with 8 bases spanning the gap. The CDR3 totals 14 residues. Germline V lookup: CDR1 SGHNT, CDR2 YENEEA. The CDR3 bases are TGTGCCAGCAGCTTAGGTGTCTCGTACAATGAGCAGTTCTTC. Translation: CASSLGVSYNEQFF.

The rearrangement uses TRBV5-4 and TRBJ2-3, with D perhaps TRBD2 (5 bases). There are 13 residues in the CDR3. Trimming pared 6 bases from V and 1 base from J, leaving 9 bases between. The germline CDR1 and CDR2 sequences are SGHNT and YYREEE (reference sequence). The CDR3 DNA sequence: TGTGCCAGCATTCTGAGGGGCACAGATACGCAGTATTTT. Its protein is CASILRGTDTQYF.